A single sample gave rise to the 31 T cell receptor beta chains below, sequenced in a study of blood T cell repertoires in COVID-19. TCRdb keeps only in-frame clones here, not all; method: immunoSEQ multiplex PCR. Counted here are 150,000 to 200,000 clones, more than 70% occurring once; the ten biggest clones make up less than 5.5%. Source material: peripheral blood. The receptors were gathered from a human donor in a cohort sampled during active COVID-19.

This clone was observed a handful of times. The chain joins TRBV3-1 (or the pseudogene TRBV3-2) to TRBJ2-7; TRBD2 matches at 11 bases. V lost 4 bases to trimming and J lost 4 bases; unmatched junction nucleotides: 0. CDR3 length equals 13 residues. Germline CDR1 and CDR2: LGHDT and YNNKEL (reference sequence). The CDR3 is CASSRLAGYEQYF. The CDR3 DNA reads as TGTGCCAGCAGCCGACTAGCGGGGTACGAGCAGTACTTC.

This clone was recorded only once. The chain recombines TRBV5-4 with TRBJ1-2, with unresolved D. The CDR3 has 12 amino acids. Germline-derived CDR1 and CDR2 are SGHNT and YYREEE (reference sequence). V was trimmed by 3 bases and J by 5 bases, leaving 8 bases between them. This CDR3 reads CASSSSTYGYTF. CDR3 in DNA: TGTGCCAGCAGCTCCTCGACATATGGCTACACCTTC.

The rearrangement links TRBV19 to TRBJ2-3; TRBD1 matches at 9 bases. The CDR3 length is 15 residues. Germline-derived CDR1 and CDR2 are LNHDA and SQIVND (reference sequence). The J segment lost 5 bases and the V segment lost 6 bases, leaving 9 bases of the junction unmatched. CDR3 in DNA: TGTGCCAGTAGGAACAGGGGGCGAATAATAGATACGCAGTATTTT. It specifies CASRNRGRIIDTQYF.

The chain combines TRBV6-2 or TRBV6-3 with TRBJ1-1, with 10 bases lining up with TRBD1. J was trimmed by 7 bases and V by 2 bases; bases with no gene match: 10. The CDR3 contains 16 residues. The V gene's germline CDR1 is MNHEY and CDR2 SVGEGT. CDR3 sequence (DNA): TGTGCCAGCAGTTACGGACAGGGGGGCTTGGGAAATGAAGCTTTCTTT. It translates to CASSYGQGGLGNEAFF.

The gene calls are TRBV5-6 and TRBJ2-7, with 7 nucleotides matching TRBD2. CDR1 SGHDT and CDR2 YYEEEE come from the germline V gene. CDR3 length: 14 amino acids. J lost 10 bases, V lost 3 bases, and 13 bases had no gene match. CDR3 coding DNA: TGTGCCAGCAGCTCCCGGTCGGGGAGGGACCTACAGTACTTC. Residues: CASSSRSGRDLQYF.

This chain joins TRBV5-1 and TRBJ1-1, with a weak D call TRBD1 (5 bases). Deletions cut 6 bases from V and 4 bases from J, with 13 bases between. The germline V gene encodes CDR1 SGHRS and CDR2 YFSETQ. There are 13 residues in the CDR3. CDR3: CASTHGGGTEAFF. CDR3 DNA: TGCGCCAGCACCCATGGGGGGGGCACTGAAGCTTTCTTT.

J is TRBJ2-7 and V is TRBV6-1; 7 nucleotides match TRBD1. The CDR3 covers 12 residues. V gave up 2 bases and J gave up 6 bases; unmatched junction bases: 1. CDR1 and CDR2 from the germline V gene are MNHNS and SASEGT. Here the CDR3 reads CASSERDSEQYF. The CDR3 DNA sequence: TGTGCCAGCAGTGAACGGGACAGCGAGCAGTACTTC.

The chain recombines TRBV18 with TRBJ1-1; D is perhaps TRBD1 (5 bases). Germline values: CDR1 KGHSH, CDR2 LQKENI. The CDR3 is 13 amino acids. V gave up 2 bases and J gave up 10 bases, with 14 bases separating them. The CDR3 loop is CASSPSGGWAAFF. The DNA for the CDR3 is TGTGCCAGCTCACCATCCGGGGGGTGGGCAGCTTTCTTT. The full variable domain, completed using reference TRBV18 and TRBJ1-1, is NAGVMQNPRHLVRRRGQEARLRCSPMKGHSHVYWYRQLPEEGLKFMVYLQKENIIDESGMPKERFSAEFPKEGPSILRIQQVVRGDSAAYFCASSPSGGWAAFFGQGTRLTVV.

V usage is TRBV19 and J usage is TRBJ2-1; tentatively, D is TRBD1 (5 bases). CDR1 is LNHDA, CDR2 SQIVND, per germline (reference sequence). This CDR3 has 14 residues. The ends were cut back, 1 base at V and 7 bases at J, with 11 bases in the middle. The CDR3 here is CASSIGQRVNEQFF. The CDR3 region has the DNA TGTGCCAGTAGTATAGGACAGCGAGTTAATGAGCAGTTCTTC.

This clone was detected a few times. The chain is built from TRBV6-1 and TRBJ1-4; 9 bases fit TRBD1. V shed 3 bases, J shed 5 bases, and the junction held 4 bases outside the gene matches. This CDR3 spans 15 amino acids. The germline gives CDR1 MNHNS, CDR2 SASEGT. CDR3 sequence: CASSEWTGENEKLFF. CDR3 DNA: TGTGCCAGCAGTGAGTGGACAGGGGAGAATGAAAAACTGTTTTTT.

This chain links TRBV15 with TRBJ2-3, with 8 bases aligning to TRBD1. Per the germline V gene, CDR1 is LNHNV and CDR2 is YYDKDF (reference sequence). The junction had 4 bases not matched to a gene; V was cut back by 5 bases and J by 0 bases. This CDR3 comprises 15 residues. CDR3 sequence (DNA): TGTGCCACCAGCCCCCAGGGGGCTAGCACAGATACGCAGTATTTT. Translating gives CATSPQGASTDTQYF.

The chain has TRBV18 and TRBJ2-3, with 8 positions matching TRBD2. CDR3 length: 15 residues. J lost 2 bases, V lost 5 bases, and 6 bases had no gene match. Germline V gene sequence: CDR1 KGHSH, CDR2 LQKENI. The CDR3 loop is CASSSTSGPTDTQYF. DNA of the CDR3: TGTGCCAGCTCATCCACTAGCGGACCCACAGATACGCAGTATTTT.

V usage is TRBV3-1 (or the pseudogene TRBV3-2) and J usage is TRBJ2-1, with 11 bases that match TRBD2. CDR1 is LGHDT and CDR2 is YNNKEL in the germline V gene (reference sequence). CDR3 size: 17 residues. After removal of 1 base from V and 8 bases from J, the junction contained 10 bases not matched to a gene. CDR3 residues: CASSQVTGLAGGYEQFF. The CDR3 region has the DNA TGTGCCAGCAGCCAAGTTACCGGCCTAGCGGGAGGATATGAGCAGTTCTTC.

This chain uses TRBV6-6 with TRBJ2-3, with a possible D match to TRBD2 (6 bases). CDR3 size: 17 residues. Trimming left V 5 bases short and J 2 bases short, with 20 bases between. CDR1 is MNHNY and CDR2 is SVGAGI in the germline V gene (reference sequence). Here the CDR3 DNA reads TGTGCCAGCAGTCCCCGGACTCTTGGAGGGTCCACAGATACGCAGTATTTT. This sequence encodes CASSPRTLGGSTDTQYF.

The CDR3 DNA reads as TGTGCCACCGACGGGGGGCGCCGGGGAGAGACCCAGTACTTC. Translated, it gives CATDGGRRGETQYF. The V gene is TRBV15, the J gene TRBJ2-5, with D perhaps TRBD2 (7 bases). V was clipped by 8 bases and J by 4 bases, with 17 bases between them. The CDR3 sequence is 14 residues long. The germline V gene has CDR1 LNHNV and CDR2 YYDKDF (reference sequence).

The chain has TRBV7-9 and TRBJ2-7, with D possibly TRBD2 on 6 matching bases. Trimming shortened V by 3 bases and J by 3 bases, and 15 bases separated the two germline ends. This CDR3 contains 15 residues. Germline V CDR1 and CDR2: SEHNR, FQNEAQ (reference sequence). CDR3 DNA: TGTGCCAGCAGCTTGCAGACCCCGGGACTCTACGAGCAGTACTTC. It specifies CASSLQTPGLYEQYF.

CDR3 sequence: CASNTLGVSNQPQHF. The CDR3 DNA follows: TGTGCCAGCAACACCCTCGGAGTGAGCAATCAGCCCCAGCATTTT. V and J are TRBV28 and TRBJ1-5; the D is unclear. The CDR3 runs 15 residues. Trimming cost V 7 bases and J 1 base, with 14 bases left between them. Germline V gene data show CDR1 as MDHEN and CDR2 as SYDVKM. The full variable domain, in which reference TRBV28 and TRBJ1-5 provide the parts outside the CDR3, is DVKVTQSSRYLVKRTGEKVFLECVQDMDHENMFWYRQDPGLGLRLIYFSYDVKMKEKGDIPEGYSVSREKKERFSLILESASTNQTSMYLCASNTLGVSNQPQHFGDGTRLSIL.

The V gene is TRBV14, the J gene TRBJ2-1; 9 bases are a match to TRBD2. Germline CDR1 reads SGHDN; CDR2 reads FVKESK. Unmatched junction bases numbered 5, after V lost 1 base and J lost 7 bases. This CDR3 has 15 residues. The CDR3 is CASSQVPGLANEQFF. For the CDR3, the DNA is TGTGCCAGCAGCCAAGTCCCGGGACTAGCAAATGAGCAGTTCTTC. Full variable domain (missing parts from reference TRBV14 and TRBJ2-1): EAGVTQFPSHSVIEKGQTVTLRCDPISGHDNLYWYRRVMGKEIKFLLHFVKESKQDESGMPNNRFLAERTGGTYSTLKVQPAELEDSGVYFCASSQVPGLANEQFFGPGTRLTVL.

J is TRBJ1-1 and V is TRBV21-1; the D call TRBD1 from the table was never checked on the DNA. TRBV21-1 is a pseudogene. The CDR3 loop spans 16 amino acids. The CDR3 DNA reads TGTGCCAGCGAGTCCGAGGGGACAGGGTCCAACACTGAAGCTTTCTTT. This translates into CASESEGTGSNTEAFF.

This chain uses TRBV9 with TRBJ2-7, with D maybe TRBD2 (7 bases). V gave up 0 bases and J gave up 4 bases, with 14 bases separating them. The CDR3 runs to 15 residues. The V gene's germline CDR1 is SGDLS and CDR2 YYNGEE. Here the CDR3 DNA reads TGTGCCAGCAGCGTAGGTTCTCGGGGGGCGTACGAGCAGTACTTC. Its protein is CASSVGSRGAYEQYF.

The J gene is TRBJ2-1, the V gene TRBV3-1 (or the pseudogene TRBV3-2); 7 nucleotides agree with TRBD2. Unmatched junction bases numbered 9, after V lost 5 bases and J lost 8 bases. CDR1 is LGHDT and CDR2 is YNNKEL in the germline V gene (reference sequence). The CDR3 is 14 residues long. For the CDR3, the DNA is TGTGCCAGCAGCGGTTGGGGAGGGCCGTATGAGCAGTTCTTC. It specifies CASSGWGGPYEQFF.

This clone was counted a single time. CDR3 region: CASSVGQGYEQYF. The DNA for the CDR3 is TGCGCCAGCAGTGTTGGACAGGGCTACGAGCAGTACTTC. The chain uses TRBV10-2 and TRBJ2-7; 8 bases match TRBD1. This CDR3 is built from 13 residues. With 4 bases clipped from V and 3 bases from J, the junction kept 2 bases outside the gene matches. Germline V CDR1 and CDR2: WSHSY, SAAADI.

V and J are TRBV5-1 and TRBJ1-1, with D hard to call. Germline CDR1 SGHRS, CDR2 YFSETQ. The CDR3 consists of 15 residues. The V end lost 4 bases, the J end lost 5 bases, and 18 bases lay between the germline ends. CDR3 sequence: CASSPGGGRNTEAFF. DNA for the CDR3: TGCGCCAGCAGCCCTGGTGGAGGGAGGAATACTGAAGCTTTCTTT.

The chain has TRBV27 and TRBJ2-7; 8 nucleotides match TRBD1. The germline V gene has CDR1 MNHEY and CDR2 SMNVEV (reference sequence). With V trimmed by 3 bases and J by 6 bases, 16 bases remained unmatched. CDR3 size: 17 residues. The CDR3 DNA reads TGTGCCAGCAGTTTCAGGGGGCGCAACAGAATGGGGGGCGAGCAGTACTTC. Protein sequence: CASSFRGRNRMGGEQYF.

V and J are TRBV5-8 and TRBJ2-7; 13 nucleotides line up with TRBD2. V shed 2 bases, J shed 0 bases, and the junction held 8 bases outside the gene matches. There are 18 residues in the CDR3. CDR1 is SGHTS, CDR2 YDEGEE, per germline. CDR3 bases: TGTGCCAGCAGCTTCCAGGGGACTAGCGGGGAGAGCTCCTACGAGCAGTACTTC. It is translated as CASSFQGTSGESSYEQYF.

The rearrangement uses TRBV19 and TRBJ1-1, with TRBD1 as a possible D gene (5 bases). CDR3 length: 14 amino acids. The germline V gene encodes CDR1 LNHDA and CDR2 SQIVND (reference sequence). Trimming cost V 7 bases and J 6 bases, with 18 bases left between them. CDR3 bases: TGTGCCAGTACTTGGGGCAGCGCGATTCCTGAAGCTTTCTTT. Its protein is CASTWGSAIPEAFF.

The chain links TRBV12-5 to TRBJ2-1; a possible D gene is TRBD1 (5 bases). Germline assignment: CDR1 LGHNT and CDR2 FRNRAP. V was shortened by 7 bases and J by 4 bases, with 17 bases between the two germline ends. The CDR3 has 15 residues. The CDR3 loop is CASVWQAGPYNEQFF. In DNA form, the CDR3 reads TGTGCTAGTGTCTGGCAGGCAGGGCCATACAATGAGCAGTTCTTC.

This clone was recorded only once. The CDR3 DNA sequence: TGTGCCAGCACCCCCGGTCCCCACTATGGCTACACCTTC. Its translation is CASTPGPHYGYTF. This chain connects TRBV28 to TRBJ1-2, with D unresolved. From germline, CDR1 is MDHEN and CDR2 SYDVKM. Deletions cut 7 bases from V and 3 bases from J, with 12 bases between. The CDR3 spans 13 residues.

J is TRBJ2-7 and V is TRBV10-2; 7 nucleotides line up with TRBD2. Trimming took 6 bases from V and 1 from J; bases not matched to a gene: 12. Germline V gene data show CDR1 as WSHSY and CDR2 as SAAADI. The CDR3 runs 16 residues. This CDR3 reads CASRQNRVGGSYEQYF. The CDR3 DNA sequence: TGCGCCAGCAGGCAAAACCGGGTGGGGGGGTCCTACGAGCAGTACTTC.

This clone was detected a few times. The chain employs TRBV10-2 and TRBJ2-6, with D possibly matching TRBD1 (5 bases). There are 16 residues in the CDR3. The V gene lost 3 bases and the J gene lost 0 bases, with 9 bases spanning the gap. Germline CDR1 reads WSHSY; CDR2 reads SAAADI. The CDR3 loop reads CASSEYTGSGANVLTF. CDR3 coding DNA: TGCGCCAGCAGTGAATATACAGGCTCTGGGGCCAACGTCCTGACTTTC.

This clone was counted a few times. The CDR3 DNA sequence: TGTGCCAGCAGCCAAGATATCCAGGGGGTCGGTTACTTC. This codes for CASSQDIQGVGYF. This sequence joins TRBV3-1 (or the pseudogene TRBV3-2) and TRBJ2-5, with TRBD1 identical over 7 bases. The V gene's germline CDR1 is LGHDT and CDR2 YNNKEL (reference sequence). The CDR3 is made up of 13 amino acids. The V segment lost 0 bases and the J segment 14 bases; nucleotides outside the gene matches: 9.